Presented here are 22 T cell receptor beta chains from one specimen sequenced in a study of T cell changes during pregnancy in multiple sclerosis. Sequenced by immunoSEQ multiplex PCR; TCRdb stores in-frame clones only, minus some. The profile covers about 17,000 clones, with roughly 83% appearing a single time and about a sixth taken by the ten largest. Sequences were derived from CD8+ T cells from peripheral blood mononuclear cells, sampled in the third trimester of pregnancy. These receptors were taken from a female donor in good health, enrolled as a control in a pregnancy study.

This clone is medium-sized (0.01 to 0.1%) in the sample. CDR3 sequence reads: CASSLGSGKYGEQYF. Written as DNA, the CDR3 is TGTGCCAGCAGTTTAGGGTCAGGGAAATATGGCGAGCAGTACTTC. The genes are TRBV27 and TRBJ2-7, with D maybe TRBD1 (5 bases). The CDR3 covers 15 residues. V was clipped by 2 bases and J by 6 bases, with 17 bases between them. From germline, CDR1 is MNHEY and CDR2 SMNVEV (reference sequence).

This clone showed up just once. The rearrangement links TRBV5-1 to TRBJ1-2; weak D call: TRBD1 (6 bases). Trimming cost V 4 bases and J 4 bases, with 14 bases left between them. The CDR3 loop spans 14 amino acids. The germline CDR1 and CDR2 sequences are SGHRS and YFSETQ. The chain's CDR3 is CASSATGGSYGYTF. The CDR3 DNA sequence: TGCGCCAGCAGCGCAACGGGGGGCTCCTATGGCTACACCTTC.

The CDR3 DNA reads as TGTGCCTGGAGTGTACGTCGGGGAGGGGATACGCAGTATTTT. This sequence encodes CAWSVRRGGDTQYF. The chain carries TRBV30 and TRBJ2-3; TRBD2 matches 7 bases. The CDR3 has 14 amino acids. CDR1 and CDR2 (germline): GTSNPN, SVGIG (reference sequence). V lost 0 bases and J lost 6; bases outside the gene matches: 6.

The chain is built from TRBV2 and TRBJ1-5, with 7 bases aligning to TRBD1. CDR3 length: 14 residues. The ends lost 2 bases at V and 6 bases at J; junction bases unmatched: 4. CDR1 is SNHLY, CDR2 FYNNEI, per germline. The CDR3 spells CASSERGLSQPQHF. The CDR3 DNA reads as TGTGCCAGCAGTGAAAGGGGGCTGAGTCAGCCCCAGCATTTT.

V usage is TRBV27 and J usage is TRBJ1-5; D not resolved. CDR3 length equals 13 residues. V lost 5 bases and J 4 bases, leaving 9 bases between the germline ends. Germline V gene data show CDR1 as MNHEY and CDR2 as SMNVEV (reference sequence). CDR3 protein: CASSPTENQPQHF. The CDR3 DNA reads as TGTGCCAGCAGTCCTACAGAGAATCAGCCCCAGCATTTT.

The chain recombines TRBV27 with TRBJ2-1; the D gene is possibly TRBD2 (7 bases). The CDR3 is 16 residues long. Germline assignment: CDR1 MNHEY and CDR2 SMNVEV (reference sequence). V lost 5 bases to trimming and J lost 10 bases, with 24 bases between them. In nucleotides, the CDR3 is TGTGCCAGCAGTCAAAAGACCCGGATGGGGGGGCAGGAGCAGTTCTTC. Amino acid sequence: CASSQKTRMGGQEQFF.

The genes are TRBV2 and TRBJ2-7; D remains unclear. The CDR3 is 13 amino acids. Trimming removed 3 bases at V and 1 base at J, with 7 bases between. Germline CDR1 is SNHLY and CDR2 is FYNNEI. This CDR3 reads CASSDYRSYEQYF. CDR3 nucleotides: TGTGCCAGCAGTGACTACAGATCCTACGAGCAGTACTTC.

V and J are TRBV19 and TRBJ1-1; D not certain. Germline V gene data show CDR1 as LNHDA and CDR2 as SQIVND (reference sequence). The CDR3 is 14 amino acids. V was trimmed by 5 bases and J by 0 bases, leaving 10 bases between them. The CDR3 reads CASSPRKMNTEAFF. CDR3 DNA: TGTGCCAGTAGTCCGCGGAAGATGAACACTGAAGCTTTCTTT.

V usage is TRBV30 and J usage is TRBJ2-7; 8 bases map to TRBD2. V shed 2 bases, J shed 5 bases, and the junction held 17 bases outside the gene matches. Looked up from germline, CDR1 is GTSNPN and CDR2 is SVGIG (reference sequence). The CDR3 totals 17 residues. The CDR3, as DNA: TGTGCCTGGAGTACTACTGACGGGAGGGCCCCCCTCCACGAGCAGTACTTC. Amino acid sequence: CAWSTTDGRAPLHEQYF.

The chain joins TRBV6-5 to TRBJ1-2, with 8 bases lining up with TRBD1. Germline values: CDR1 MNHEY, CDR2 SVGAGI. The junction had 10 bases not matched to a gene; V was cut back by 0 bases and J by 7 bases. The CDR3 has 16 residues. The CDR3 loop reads CASSYSQQGGRLGYTF. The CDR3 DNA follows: TGTGCCAGCAGTTACTCGCAACAGGGGGGCCGCCTTGGCTACACCTTC.

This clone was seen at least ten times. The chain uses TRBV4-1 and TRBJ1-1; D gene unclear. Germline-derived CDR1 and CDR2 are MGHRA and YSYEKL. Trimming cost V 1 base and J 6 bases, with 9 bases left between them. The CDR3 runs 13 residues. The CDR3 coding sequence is TGCGCCAGCAGCCAAGCCGGCGGCGCTGAAGCTTTCTTT. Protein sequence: CASSQAGGAEAFF.

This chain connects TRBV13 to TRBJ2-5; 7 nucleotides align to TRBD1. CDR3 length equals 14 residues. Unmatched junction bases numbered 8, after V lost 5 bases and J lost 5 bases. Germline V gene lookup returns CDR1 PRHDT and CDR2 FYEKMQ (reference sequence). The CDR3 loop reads CASSEDRSRETQYF. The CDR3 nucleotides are TGTGCCAGCAGCGAGGACAGGTCTCGGGAGACCCAGTACTTC.

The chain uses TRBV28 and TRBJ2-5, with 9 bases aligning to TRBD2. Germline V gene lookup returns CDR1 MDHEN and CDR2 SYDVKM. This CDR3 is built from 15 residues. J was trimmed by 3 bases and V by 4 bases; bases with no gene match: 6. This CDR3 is CASSSIIAGEETQYF. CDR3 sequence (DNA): TGTGCCAGCAGTTCGATAATAGCGGGGGAAGAGACCCAGTACTTC.

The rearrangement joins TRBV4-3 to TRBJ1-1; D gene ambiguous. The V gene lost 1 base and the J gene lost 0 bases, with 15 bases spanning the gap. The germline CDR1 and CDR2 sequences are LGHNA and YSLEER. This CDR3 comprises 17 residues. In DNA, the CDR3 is TGCGCCAGCAGCCAAGTAAGAGTGGGTAGCTTGAACACTGAAGCTTTCTTT. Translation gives CASSQVRVGSLNTEAFF.

In nucleotides, the CDR3 is TGCGCCAGCAGCCAAGATTGGGCTAGCAGGCCAGATACGCAGTATTTT. This gives the protein CASSQDWASRPDTQYF. The rearrangement joins TRBV4-3 to TRBJ2-3, with a tentative D call TRBD2 (5 bases). V was clipped by 0 bases and J by 4 bases, with 14 bases between them. The CDR3 runs 16 residues. The germline gives CDR1 LGHNA, CDR2 YSLEER.

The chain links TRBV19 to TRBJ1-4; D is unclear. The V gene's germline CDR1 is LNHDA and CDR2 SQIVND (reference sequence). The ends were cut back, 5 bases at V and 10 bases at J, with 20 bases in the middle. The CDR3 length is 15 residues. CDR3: CASSSSWVSEGKLFF. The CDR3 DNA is TGTGCCAGTAGTTCGAGTTGGGTATCCGAGGGAAAACTGTTTTTT. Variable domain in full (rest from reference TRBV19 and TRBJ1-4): DGGITQSPKYLFRKEGQNVTLSCEQNLNHDAMYWYRQDPGQGLRLIYYSQIVNDFQKGDIAEGYSVSREKKESFPLTVTSAQKNPTAFYLCASSSSWVSEGKLFFGSGTQLSVL.

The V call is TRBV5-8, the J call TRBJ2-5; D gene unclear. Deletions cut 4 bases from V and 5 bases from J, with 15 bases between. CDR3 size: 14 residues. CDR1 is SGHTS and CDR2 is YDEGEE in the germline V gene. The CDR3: CASSRGAVMETQYF. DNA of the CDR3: TGTGCCAGCAGCCGAGGCGCAGTAATGGAGACCCAGTACTTC.

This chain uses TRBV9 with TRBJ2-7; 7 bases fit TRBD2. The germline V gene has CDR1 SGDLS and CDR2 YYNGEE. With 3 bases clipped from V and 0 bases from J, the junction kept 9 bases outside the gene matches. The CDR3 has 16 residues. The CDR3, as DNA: TGTGCCAGCAGCGCAAGAAGCGGGGCCTCCTCCTACGAGCAGTACTTC. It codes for CASSARSGASSYEQYF.

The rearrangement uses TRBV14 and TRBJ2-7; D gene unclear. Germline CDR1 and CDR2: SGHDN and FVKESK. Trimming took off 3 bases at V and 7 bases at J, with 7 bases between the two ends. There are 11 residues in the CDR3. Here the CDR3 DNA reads TGTGCCAGCAGCCAGGAGTTGGAGCAGTACTTC. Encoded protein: CASSQELEQYF.

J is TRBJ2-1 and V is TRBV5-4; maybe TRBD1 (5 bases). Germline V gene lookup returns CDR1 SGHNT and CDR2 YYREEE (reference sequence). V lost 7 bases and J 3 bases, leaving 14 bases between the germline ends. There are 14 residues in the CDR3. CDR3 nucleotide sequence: TGTGCCAGCTTGGGGCAGGGTCTCTACAATGAGCAGTTCTTC. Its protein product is CASLGQGLYNEQFF.

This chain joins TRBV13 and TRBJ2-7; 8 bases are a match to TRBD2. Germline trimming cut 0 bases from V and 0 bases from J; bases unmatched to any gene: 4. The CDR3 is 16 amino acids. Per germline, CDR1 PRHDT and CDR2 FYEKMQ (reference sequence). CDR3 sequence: CASSLGASGYSYEQYF. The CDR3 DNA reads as TGTGCCAGCAGCTTAGGGGCTAGCGGGTACTCCTACGAGCAGTACTTC.

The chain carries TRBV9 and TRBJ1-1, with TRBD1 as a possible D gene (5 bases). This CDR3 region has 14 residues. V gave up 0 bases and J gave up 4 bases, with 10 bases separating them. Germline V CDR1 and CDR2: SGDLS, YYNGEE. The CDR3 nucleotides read TGTGCCAGCAGCGTAGGGGGGGGACCCACTGAAGCTTTCTTT. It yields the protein CASSVGGGPTEAFF.